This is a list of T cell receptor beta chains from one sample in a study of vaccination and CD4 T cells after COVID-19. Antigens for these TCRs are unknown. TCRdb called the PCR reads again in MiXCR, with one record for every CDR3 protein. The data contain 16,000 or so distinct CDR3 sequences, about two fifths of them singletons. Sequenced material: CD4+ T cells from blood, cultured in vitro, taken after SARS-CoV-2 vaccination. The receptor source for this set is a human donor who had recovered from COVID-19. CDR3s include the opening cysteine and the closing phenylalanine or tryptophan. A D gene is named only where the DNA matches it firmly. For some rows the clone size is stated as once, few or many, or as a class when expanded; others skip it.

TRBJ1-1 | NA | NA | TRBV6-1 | TGTGCCAGCAGTGAAGCGGTACGGGTTACTGAAGCTTTCTTT | CASSEAVRVTEAFF
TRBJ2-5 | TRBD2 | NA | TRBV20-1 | TGCAGTGCTAGGGCTAGCGGGAGGGCGTACCAAGAGACCCAGTACTTC | CSARASGRAYQETQYF
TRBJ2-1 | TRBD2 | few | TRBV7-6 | TGTGCCAGCAGCCCTGGGACTAGCGTCTACAATGAGCAGTTCTTC | CASSPGTSVYNEQFF
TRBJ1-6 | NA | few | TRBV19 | TGTGCCAGTAGTATAAGCTCCCGGAATTCACCCCTCCACTTT | CASSISSRNSPLHF
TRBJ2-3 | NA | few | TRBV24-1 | TGTGCCACCTCCGGGATCGGGGCAGATACGCAGTATTTT | CATSGIGADTQYF
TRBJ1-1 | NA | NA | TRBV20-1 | TGCAGTACCATGGAGGGGGACACTGAAGCTTTCTTT | CSTMEGDTEAFF
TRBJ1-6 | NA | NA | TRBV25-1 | TGTGCCAGCAGTGATATCGCATACGATTCACCCCTCCACTTT | CASSDIAYDSPLHF
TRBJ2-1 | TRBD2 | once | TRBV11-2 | TGTGCCAGCAGCCAGACTAGCGGGAGATTCAATGAGCAGTTCTTC | CASSQTSGRFNEQFF
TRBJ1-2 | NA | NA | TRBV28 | TGTGCCAGCAGACCCGACGGCCTCTATGGCTACACCTTC | CASRPDGLYGYTF
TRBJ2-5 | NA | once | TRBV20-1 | TGCAGTGCTAGAGATTCATGGGTCCAGGGAGAGCGAGAGACCCAGTACTTC | CSARDSWVQGERETQYF
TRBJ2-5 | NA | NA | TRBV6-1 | TGTGCCAGCAGTGAAGTCGCAGCCGAGGATCGGGAGTACTTC | CASSEVAAEDREYF
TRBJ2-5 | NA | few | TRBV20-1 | TGCAGTGCTCCCCGACGGCGGATTCAAGAGACCCAGTACTTC | CSAPRRRIQETQYF
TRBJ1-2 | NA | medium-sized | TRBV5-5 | TGTGCCAGCAGCTCATCAACAACAGGGTATGGCTACACCTTC | CASSSSTTGYGYTF
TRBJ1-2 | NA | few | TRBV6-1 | TGTGCCAGCAGAAACAGGCAGGACTATGGCTACACCTTC | CASRNRQDYGYTF
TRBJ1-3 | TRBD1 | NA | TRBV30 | TGTGCCTGGACCGGGACAGGGACTGGAAACACCATATATTTT | CAWTGTGTGNTIYF
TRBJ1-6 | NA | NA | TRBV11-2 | TGTGCCAGCAGCTCAACAGGTTCACCCCTCCACTTT | CASSSTGSPLHF
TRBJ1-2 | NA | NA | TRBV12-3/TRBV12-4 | TGTGCCAGCAGTTTTGGCAGGGGTGGCTACACCTTC | CASSFGRGGYTF
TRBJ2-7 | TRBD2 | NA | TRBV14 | TGTGCCAGCAGCCAAACGGCGGGAGGGCGCGAGCAGTACTTC | CASSQTAGGREQYF
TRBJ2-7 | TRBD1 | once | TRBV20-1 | TGCAGTGCTAGAGAGACAGGGGCTTCCTACGAGCAGTACTTC | CSARETGASYEQYF
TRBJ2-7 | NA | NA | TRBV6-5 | TGTGCCAGCAGTTACAACCGACAGAGCTACGAGCAGTACTTC | CASSYNRQSYEQYF
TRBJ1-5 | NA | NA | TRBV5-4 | TGTGCCAGCAGCTTGGGTGGACAGACAAATCAGCCCCAGCATTTT | CASSLGGQTNQPQHF
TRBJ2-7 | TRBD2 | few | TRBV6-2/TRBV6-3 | TGTGCCAGCAGTTCGAAAGCGGGATCACGCAGGGAGCAGTACTTC | CASSSKAGSRREQYF
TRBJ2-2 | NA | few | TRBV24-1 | TGTGCCACCAGTGGGGAGTTGAACACCGGGGAGCTGTTTTTT | CATSGELNTGELFF
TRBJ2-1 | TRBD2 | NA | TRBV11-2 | TGTGCCAGCAGCTTAACCCTCAGCGCGGGAGCGGATGAGCAGTTCTTC | CASSLTLSAGADEQFF
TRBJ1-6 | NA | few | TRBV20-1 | TGCAGTGCTAGCCTGAGGAATTCACCCCTCCACTTT | CSASLRNSPLHF
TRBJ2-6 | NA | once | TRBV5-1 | TGCGCCAGCAGCTTGGCGGGGTCAGGGGCCAACGTCCTGACTTTC | CASSLAGSGANVLTF
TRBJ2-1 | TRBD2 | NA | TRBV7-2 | TGTGCCAGCAGTCAACTAGCGGGAGGGACCTACAATGAGCAGTTCTTC | CASSQLAGGTYNEQFF
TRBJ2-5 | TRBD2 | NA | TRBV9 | TGTGCCAGCAGCGCGTCTAGCGGGAGAACAGAGACCCAGTACTTC | CASSASSGRTETQYF
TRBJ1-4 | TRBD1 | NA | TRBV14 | TGTGCCAGCAGCCTGGGACAGGGACGTGAAAAACTGTTTTTT | CASSLGQGREKLFF
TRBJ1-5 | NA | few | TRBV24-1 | TGTGCCACCAGTGATACTAAAGCGGGACGCCAGCCCCAGCATTTT | CATSDTKAGRQPQHF
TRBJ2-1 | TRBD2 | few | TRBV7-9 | TGTGCCAGCAGCTCCACTAGCGGGAGGTACAATGAGCAGTTCTTC | CASSSTSGRYNEQFF
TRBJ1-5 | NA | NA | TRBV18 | TGTGCCAGCTCAACACAGGGCCGCAATCAGCCCCAGCATTTT | CASSTQGRNQPQHF
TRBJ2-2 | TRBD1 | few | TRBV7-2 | TGTGCCAGCAGCTCACAGGGGACCGGGGAGCTGTTTTTT | CASSSQGTGELFF
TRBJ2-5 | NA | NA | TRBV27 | TGTGCCAGCAGTTCAGCTGGGGGGTACCAAGAGACCCAGTACTTC | CASSSAGGYQETQYF
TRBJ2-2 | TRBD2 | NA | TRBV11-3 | TGTGCCAGCAGCTCTCAGTTCGGGACTAGCGGGAGTGGCGGGGAGCTGTTTTTT | CASSSQFGTSGSGGELFF
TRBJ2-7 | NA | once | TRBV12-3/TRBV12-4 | TGTGCCAGCAGTTTTGGAGGACTGAACTACGAGCAGTACTTC | CASSFGGLNYEQYF
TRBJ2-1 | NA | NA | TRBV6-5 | TGTGCCAGCAGTTACCCATCCGCCGTCGCTGGTGAGCAGTTCTTC | CASSYPSAVAGEQFF
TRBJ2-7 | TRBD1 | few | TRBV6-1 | TGTGCCAGCAGCTCCAGACAGGGGGCGAGCTCCTACGAGCAGTACTTC | CASSSRQGASSYEQYF
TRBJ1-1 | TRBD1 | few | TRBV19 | TGTGCCAGTAGTTCTTACAGGGGGACTGAAGCTTTCTTT | CASSSYRGTEAFF
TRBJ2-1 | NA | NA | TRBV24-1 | TGTGCCACCAGTCCGTGGGGAAAAGAGGTGGGGGGCCTTTCCTACAATGAGCAGTTCTTC | CATSPWGKEVGGLSYNEQFF
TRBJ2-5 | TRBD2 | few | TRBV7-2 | TGTGCCAGCAGCCCAGGGACTAGCAGGGGTGAGACCCAGTACTTC | CASSPGTSRGETQYF
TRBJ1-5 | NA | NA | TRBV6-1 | TGTGCCAGCAACCGGGACAGCAATCAGCCCCAGCATTTT | CASNRDSNQPQHF
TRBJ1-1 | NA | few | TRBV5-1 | TGCGCCAGCAGCTTGGCGGAAGTGGGGGGACGGGAAGCTTTCTTT | CASSLAEVGGREAFF
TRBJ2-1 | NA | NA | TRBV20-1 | TGCAGTGCCCGAGCGAGGGTCGATGAGCAGTTCTTC | CSARARVDEQFF
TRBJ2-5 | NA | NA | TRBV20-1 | TGCAGTGCTAGTCCCTTGCAAGAGACCCAGTACTTC | CSASPLQETQYF
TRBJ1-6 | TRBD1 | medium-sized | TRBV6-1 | TGTGCCAGCAGTAGCCCCCCCGGACAGGGGGCTTATTCACCCCTCCACTTT | CASSSPPGQGAYSPLHF
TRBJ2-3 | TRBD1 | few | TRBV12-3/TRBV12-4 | TGTGCCAGCAGATCAGGACAGGGGATAGATACGCAGTATTTT | CASRSGQGIDTQYF
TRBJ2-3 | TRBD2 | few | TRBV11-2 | TGTGCCAGCAGCTTGGGGACTAGCGTCAATACGCAGTATTTT | CASSLGTSVNTQYF
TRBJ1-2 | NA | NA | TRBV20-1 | TGCAGTGCCGCGTCCCTCGGGCAGGGAAGTCTGGGGTATGGCTACACCTTC | CSAASLGQGSLGYGYTF
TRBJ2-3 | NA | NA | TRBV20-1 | TGCAGTGCTAGAAGTTTTAGCCTTAGCACAGATACGCAGTATTTT | CSARSFSLSTDTQYF
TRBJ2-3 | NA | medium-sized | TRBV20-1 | TGCAGTGCTAATCCCCTGCAAGATACGCAGTATTTT | CSANPLQDTQYF
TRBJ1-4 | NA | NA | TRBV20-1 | TGCAGTGCTCGACCGCGGACGGAGGGTGAAAAACTGTTTTTT | CSARPRTEGEKLFF
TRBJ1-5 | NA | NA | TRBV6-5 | TGTGCCAGCAGTTACTCATTCAATCAGCCCCAGCATTTT | CASSYSFNQPQHF
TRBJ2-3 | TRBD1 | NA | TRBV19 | TGTGCCAGTAGCGACAGGGGCGCCCCTAGCACAGATACGCAGTATTTT | CASSDRGAPSTDTQYF
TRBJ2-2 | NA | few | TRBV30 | TGTGCCTGGAGCGCGACCGGGGAGCTGTTTTTT | CAWSATGELFF
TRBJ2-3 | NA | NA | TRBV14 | TGTGCCAGCAGCCAAGATCGGGACACAGATACGCAGTATTTT | CASSQDRDTDTQYF
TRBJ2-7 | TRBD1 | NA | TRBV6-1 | TGTGCCAGCAGCTTAGCCCGGGACAGGGTGTACTTC | CASSLARDRVYF
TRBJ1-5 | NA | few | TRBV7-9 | TGTGCCAGCAGCTTATCAGGGGCTAATAGCAATCAGCCCCAGCATTTT | CASSLSGANSNQPQHF
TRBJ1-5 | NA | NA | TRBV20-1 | TGCAGTGCTAGAAGAGCAGGGGCGGGTAGCAATCAGCCCCAGCATTTT | CSARRAGAGSNQPQHF
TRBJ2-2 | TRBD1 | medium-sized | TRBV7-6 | TGTGCCAGCAGGGAAAAGGACAGGGGTCGGACCGGGGAGCTGTTTTTT | CASREKDRGRTGELFF